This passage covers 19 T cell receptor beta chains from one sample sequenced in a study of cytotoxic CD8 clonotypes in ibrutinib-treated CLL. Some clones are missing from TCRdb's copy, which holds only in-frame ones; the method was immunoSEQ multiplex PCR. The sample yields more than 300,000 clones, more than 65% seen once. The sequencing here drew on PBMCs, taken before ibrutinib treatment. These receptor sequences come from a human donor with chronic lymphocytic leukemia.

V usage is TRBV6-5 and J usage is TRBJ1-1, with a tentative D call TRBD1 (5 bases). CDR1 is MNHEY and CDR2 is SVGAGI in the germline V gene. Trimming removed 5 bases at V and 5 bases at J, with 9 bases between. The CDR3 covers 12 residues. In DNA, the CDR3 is TGTGCCAGCAGTCGGGGGGGGACTGAAGCTTTCTTT. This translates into CASSRGGTEAFF.

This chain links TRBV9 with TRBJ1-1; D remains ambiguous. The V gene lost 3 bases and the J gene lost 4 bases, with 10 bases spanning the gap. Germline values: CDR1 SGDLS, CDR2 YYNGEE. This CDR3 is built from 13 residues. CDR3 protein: CASSAGVGTEAFF. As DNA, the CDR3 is TGTGCCAGCAGCGCCGGGGTTGGCACTGAAGCTTTCTTT.

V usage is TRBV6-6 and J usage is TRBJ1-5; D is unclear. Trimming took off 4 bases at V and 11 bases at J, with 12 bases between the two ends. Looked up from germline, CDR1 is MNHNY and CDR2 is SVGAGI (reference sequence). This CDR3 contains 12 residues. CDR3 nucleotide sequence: TGTGCCAGCAGTTTCCCCCGCAAGGCCCAGCATTTT. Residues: CASSFPRKAQHF.

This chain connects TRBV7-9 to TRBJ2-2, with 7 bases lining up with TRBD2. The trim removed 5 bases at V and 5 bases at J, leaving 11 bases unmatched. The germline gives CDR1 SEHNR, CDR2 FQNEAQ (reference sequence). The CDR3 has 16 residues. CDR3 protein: CASSTGQAGGTGELFF. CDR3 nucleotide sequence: TGTGCCAGCAGCACGGGCCAGGCCGGGGGGACCGGGGAGCTGTTTTTT. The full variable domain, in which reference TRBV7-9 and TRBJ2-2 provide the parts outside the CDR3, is DTGVSQNPRHKITKRGQNVTFRCDPISEHNRLYWYRQTLGQGPEFLTYFQNEAQLEKSRLLSDRFSAERPKGSFSTLEIQRTEQGDSAMYLCASSTGQAGGTGELFFGEGSRLTVL.

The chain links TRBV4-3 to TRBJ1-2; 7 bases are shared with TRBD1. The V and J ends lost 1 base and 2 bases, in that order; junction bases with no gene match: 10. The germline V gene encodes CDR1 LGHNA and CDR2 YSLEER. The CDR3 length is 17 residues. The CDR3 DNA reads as TGCGCCAGCAGCCAAGCCTTGGGATTAGGGGGCAACTATGGCTACACCTTC. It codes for CASSQALGLGGNYGYTF.

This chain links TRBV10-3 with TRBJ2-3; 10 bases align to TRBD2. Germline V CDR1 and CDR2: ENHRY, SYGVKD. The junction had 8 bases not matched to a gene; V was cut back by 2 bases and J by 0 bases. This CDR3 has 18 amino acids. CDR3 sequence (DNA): TGTGCCATCAGTGAGGATGAGCGGGAGGGCCGTAGCACAGATACGCAGTATTTT. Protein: CAISEDEREGRSTDTQYF.

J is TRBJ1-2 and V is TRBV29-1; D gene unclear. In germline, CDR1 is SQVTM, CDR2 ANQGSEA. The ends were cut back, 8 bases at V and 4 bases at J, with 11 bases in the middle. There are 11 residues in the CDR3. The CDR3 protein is CSLGLSYGYTF. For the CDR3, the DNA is TGCAGCTTAGGGTTAAGCTATGGCTACACCTTC.

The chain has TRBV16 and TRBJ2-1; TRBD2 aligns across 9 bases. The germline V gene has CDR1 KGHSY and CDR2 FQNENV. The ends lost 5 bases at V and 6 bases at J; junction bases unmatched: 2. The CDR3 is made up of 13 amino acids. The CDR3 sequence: CASSELAGNEQFF. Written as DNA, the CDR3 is TGTGCCAGCAGCGAACTAGCGGGCAATGAGCAGTTCTTC.

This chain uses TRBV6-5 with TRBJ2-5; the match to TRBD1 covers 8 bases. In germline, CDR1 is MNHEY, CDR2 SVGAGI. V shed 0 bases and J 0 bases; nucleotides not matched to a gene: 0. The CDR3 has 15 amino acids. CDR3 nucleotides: TGTGCCAGCAGTTACTCGGACAGGGACCAAGAGACCCAGTACTTC. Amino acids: CASSYSDRDQETQYF.

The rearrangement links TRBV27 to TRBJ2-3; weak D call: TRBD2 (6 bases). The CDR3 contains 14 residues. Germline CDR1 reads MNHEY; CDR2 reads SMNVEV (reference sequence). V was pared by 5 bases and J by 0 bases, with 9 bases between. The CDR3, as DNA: TGTGCCAGCAGTCTCAGCGGGAGCACAGATACGCAGTATTTT. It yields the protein CASSLSGSTDTQYF.

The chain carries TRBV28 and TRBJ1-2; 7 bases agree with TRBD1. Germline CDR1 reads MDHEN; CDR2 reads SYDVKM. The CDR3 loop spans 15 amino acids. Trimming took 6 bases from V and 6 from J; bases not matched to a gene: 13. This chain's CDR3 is CASRVLDDRENGYTF. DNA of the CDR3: TGTGCCAGCAGAGTGCTTGACGACAGGGAGAATGGCTACACCTTC.

CDR3 nucleotides: TGCGCCAGCAGCTTCACTAGCCAGGGGAGCTCCTACGAGCAGTACTTC. This translates into CASSFTSQGSSYEQYF. The chain combines TRBV5-1 with TRBJ2-7, with D perhaps TRBD1 or TRBD2 (6 bases each). The V gene's germline CDR1 is SGHRS and CDR2 YFSETQ. The CDR3 is 16 residues long. Trimming took 2 bases from V and 0 from J, leaving 15 bases between them. The whole variable domain, filled in from reference TRBV5-1 and TRBJ2-7, reads KAGVTQTPRYLIKTRGQQVTLSCSPISGHRSVSWYQQTPGQGLQFLFEYFSETQRNKGNFPGRFSGRQFSNSRSEMNVSTLELGDSALYLCASSFTSQGSSYEQYFGPGTRLTVT.

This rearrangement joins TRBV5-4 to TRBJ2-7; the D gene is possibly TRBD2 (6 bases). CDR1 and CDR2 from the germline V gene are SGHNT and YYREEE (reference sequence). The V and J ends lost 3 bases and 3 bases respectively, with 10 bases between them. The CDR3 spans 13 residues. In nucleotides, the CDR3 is TGTGCCAGCAGCTCGGCCGGGGGCTACGAGCAGTACTTC. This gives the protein CASSSAGGYEQYF.

CDR3 sequence (DNA): TGTGCCAGTCATCAGGGCAGCAATCAGCCCCAGCATTTT. Translating it yields CASHQGSNQPQHF. The V call is TRBV18, the J call TRBJ1-5, with TRBD1 as a possible D gene (5 bases). Germline lookup yields CDR1 KGHSH and CDR2 LQKENI. Trimming removed 9 bases at V and 1 base at J, with 10 bases between. There are 13 residues in the CDR3.

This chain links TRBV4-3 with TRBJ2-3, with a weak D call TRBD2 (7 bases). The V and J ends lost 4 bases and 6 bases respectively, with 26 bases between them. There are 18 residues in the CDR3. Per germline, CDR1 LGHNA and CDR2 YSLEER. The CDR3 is CASSLGEGDPLNGDTQYF. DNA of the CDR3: TGCGCCAGCAGCCTAGGGGAGGGGGACCCACTGAATGGGGATACGCAGTATTTT.

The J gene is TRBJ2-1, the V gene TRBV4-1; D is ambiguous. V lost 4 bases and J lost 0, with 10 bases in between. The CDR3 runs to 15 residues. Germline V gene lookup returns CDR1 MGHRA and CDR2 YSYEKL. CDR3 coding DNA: TGCGCCAGCAGCCTCGCCGAAGACTCCTACAATGAGCAGTTCTTC. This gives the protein CASSLAEDSYNEQFF.

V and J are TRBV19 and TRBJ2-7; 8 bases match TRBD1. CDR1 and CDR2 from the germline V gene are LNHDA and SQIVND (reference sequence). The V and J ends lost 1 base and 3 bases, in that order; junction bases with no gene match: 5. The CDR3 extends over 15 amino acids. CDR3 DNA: TGTGCCAGTAGTATAGTGGGTGACAGGGGCTACGAGCAGTACTTC. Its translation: CASSIVGDRGYEQYF.

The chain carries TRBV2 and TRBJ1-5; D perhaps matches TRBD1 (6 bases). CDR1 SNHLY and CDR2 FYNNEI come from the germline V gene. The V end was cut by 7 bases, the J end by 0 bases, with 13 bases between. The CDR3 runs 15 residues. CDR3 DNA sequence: TGTGCCAGCAAGGACAGTCAATATAGCAATCAGCCCCAGCATTTT. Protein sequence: CASKDSQYSNQPQHF.

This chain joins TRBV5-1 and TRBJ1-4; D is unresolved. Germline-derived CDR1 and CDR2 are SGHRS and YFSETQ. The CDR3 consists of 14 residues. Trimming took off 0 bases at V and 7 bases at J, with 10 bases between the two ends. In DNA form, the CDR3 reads TGCGCCAGCAGCTTGGAGTCGGTGGGTGAAAAACTGTTTTTT. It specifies CASSLESVGEKLFF.